This TCR beta chain was profiled in a study of T cell responses to AZD1222 COVID-19 vaccine. Study-level findings and limits: The sample set comprised mostly white British donors with more females, and clonal diversity was possibly underestimated. Two doses of AZD1222 preceded a rise in Spike-specific TCR breadth and depth. Reportedly, nearly half of unique spike TCRs recognized epitopes outside B.1.351/B.1.1.7 mutations. Only five or six AZD1222 recipients were seropositive at baseline.

A single count supports this clone. The antigen is unknown. Repertoires were generated with immunoSEQ multiplex PCR, while TCRdb's copy carries only in-frame clones and drops some. Counted here are about 39,000 clones, 88% occurring once; the ten biggest clones make up approximately 27%. This TCR was sampled from an adult who received the MenACWY meningococcal vaccine as a control. The sequenced sample was peripheral blood, obtained 28 days after the second dose of the MenACWY control vaccine.

The CDR3 sequence: CASSPSRQGAGELFF. DNA of the CDR3: TGTGCCAGTAGTCCATCCCGACAGGGGGCCGGGGAGCTGTTTTTT. V usage is TRBV19 and J usage is TRBJ2-2, with 9 bases that match TRBD1. The CDR3 sequence is 15 residues long. Germline trimming cut 5 bases from V and 6 bases from J; bases unmatched to any gene: 7. The germline V gene has CDR1 LNHDA and CDR2 SQIVND (reference sequence).